This TCR beta chain came from a study of T cell responses to AZD1222 COVID-19 vaccine. General study points: With two AZD1222 doses given, Spike-specific TCR breadth and depth both rose. White British ancestry dominated among donors, who included more females, and clonal diversity was possibly underestimated. Within unmutated variant regions lay the reported targets of nearly half of spike-specific TCRs. CD4 TCRs linked to vaccination spanned spike, dominating at 160-218 and 743-854.

TCRdb's table, derived via immunoSEQ multiplex PCR, lists solely in-frame clones and lacks some. The sample contains roughly 100,000 clones, over 70% of which appear only once. As regards this clone: Its specificity is not known.

The germline V gene has CDR1 LNHDA and CDR2 SQIVND (reference sequence). There are 15 residues in the CDR3. The junction had 3 bases not matched to a gene; V was cut back by 5 bases and J by 2 bases. The chain has TRBV19 and TRBJ2-1, with 10 positions matching TRBD1. The TCR comes from an adult in good health. The sample was peripheral blood, taken on day 0 of AZD1222 vaccination. CDR3 DNA: TGTGCCAGTAGTCCCGGACAGGGGGCCTACAATGAGCAGTTCTTC. Translated: CASSPGQGAYNEQFF.